This T cell receptor beta chain is drawn from a study of CD8 T cells in Susac syndrome. Sequencing targeted TCR beta in T cells from blood (CD8+ and CD4+). A quantity of about 0.45 to 1 ug RNA underwent reverse transcription using random hexamers. MiXCR, run by TCRdb on the immunoSEQ multiplex PCR reads, gives a single entry per CDR3 protein. Of 130,000 to 150,000 distinct CDR3 sequences listed, around 94% are singletons. The CDR3 is 14 residues long. Per germline, CDR1 SQVTM and CDR2 ANQGSEA. With 7 bases clipped from V and 2 bases from J, the junction kept 5 bases outside the gene matches. The material sequenced was CD4+ T cells from PBMCs. The chain has TRBV29-1 and TRBJ2-2; TRBD2 matches at 9 bases. This receptor was taken from a human donor in good health. DNA for the CDR3: TGCAGCGCGTGGGGACTAGCCAACACCGGGGAGCTGTTTTTT. Its translation: CSAWGLANTGELFF.